This is a list of T cell receptor beta chains from one sample in a study of vaccination and CD4 T cells after COVID-19. These receptors have no identified antigens. TCRdb used MiXCR to reprocess the PCR reads, holding one entry per CDR3 protein. The table has approximately 9,000 distinct CDR3 sequences, under 35% seen once. The sample comprised CD4+ T cells from blood, cultured in vitro. These receptors were taken from a human donor in good health. The CDR3 runs from the conserved cysteine through the conserved F or W. D genes are given only for firm matches. Part of the rows lack a size; the others show once, few, many or a class for expanded clones.

>NA|TRBJ2-7|medium-sized|TRBV19
TGTGCCACCCAACCCCAGGGGGGGACGAAGGAGTACTTC
CATQPQGGTKEYF
>NA|TRBJ2-6|NA|TRBV18
TGTGCCAGCTCCCCCCAGGTCTCTGGGGCCAACGTCCTGACTTTC
CASSPQVSGANVLTF
>TRBD1|TRBJ2-3|NA|TRBV6-1
TGTGCCAGCAATCTAAGGGACAGCCGCACAGATACGCAGTATTTT
CASNLRDSRTDTQYF
>NA|TRBJ2-6|NA|TRBV28
TGTGCCAGCAGCACAGGGTGGATCTACGTCCTGACTTTC
CASSTGWIYVLTF
>TRBD1|TRBJ1-1|NA|TRBV25-1
TGTGCCAGCAGGGACACAGGGGGCTTGAGCGGAACTGAAGCTTTCTTT
CASRDTGGLSGTEAFF
>NA|TRBJ2-2|medium-sized|TRBV20-1
TGCAGTGCTCACAGGGATAACACCGGGGAGCTGTTTTTT
CSAHRDNTGELFF
>TRBD2|TRBJ2-1|medium-sized|TRBV20-1
TGCAGTGCTAGAGGTAGGACTAGCGCTTTCAATGAGCAGTTCTTC
CSARGRTSAFNEQFF
>NA|TRBJ1-5|few|TRBV15
TGTGCCACCAGCAGTTACGGGACATCTAGCAATCAGCCCCAGCATTTT
CATSSYGTSSNQPQHF
>TRBD1|TRBJ2-1|NA|TRBV12-3/TRBV12-4
TGTGCCAGCAGTTCGGACAGGGGGATCTACAATGAGCAGTTCTTC
CASSSDRGIYNEQFF
>NA|TRBJ1-1|few|TRBV11-3
TGTGCCAGCAGTCAAGCCGCCAGGTACACTGAAGCTTTCTTT
CASSQAARYTEAFF
>NA|TRBJ2-5|medium-sized|TRBV12-3/TRBV12-4
TGTGCCAGCAGTTTAGGGTCCCAAGAGACCCAGTACTTC
CASSLGSQETQYF
>TRBD1|TRBJ1-3|few|TRBV15
TGTGCCACCAGCGGACAGGGTTCCCGAAACACCATATATTTT
CATSGQGSRNTIYF
>NA|TRBJ2-7|NA|TRBV27
TGTGCCAGCAGTTTCCTTCGGGCGGGCGGCTACGAGCAGTACTTC
CASSFLRAGGYEQYF
>NA|TRBJ2-5|few|TRBV2
TGTGCCAGCAGTGAGCCCTTCCTGGAGACCCAGTACTTC
CASSEPFLETQYF
>NA|TRBJ1-1|few|TRBV20-1
TGCAGTGCTAGAGATTGGGGGCCCTCGGAAGCTTTCTTT
CSARDWGPSEAFF
>NA|TRBJ1-2|NA|TRBV20-1
TGCAGCGGGGCCCGGGAGGGCTACACCTTC
CSGAREGYTF
>TRBD2|TRBJ2-1|few|TRBV7-6
TGTGCCAGCAGCTTTTCTCTCCCTCCCTGGGTTGTTAGCGGGACCAATGAGCAGTTCTTC
CASSFSLPPWVVSGTNEQFF